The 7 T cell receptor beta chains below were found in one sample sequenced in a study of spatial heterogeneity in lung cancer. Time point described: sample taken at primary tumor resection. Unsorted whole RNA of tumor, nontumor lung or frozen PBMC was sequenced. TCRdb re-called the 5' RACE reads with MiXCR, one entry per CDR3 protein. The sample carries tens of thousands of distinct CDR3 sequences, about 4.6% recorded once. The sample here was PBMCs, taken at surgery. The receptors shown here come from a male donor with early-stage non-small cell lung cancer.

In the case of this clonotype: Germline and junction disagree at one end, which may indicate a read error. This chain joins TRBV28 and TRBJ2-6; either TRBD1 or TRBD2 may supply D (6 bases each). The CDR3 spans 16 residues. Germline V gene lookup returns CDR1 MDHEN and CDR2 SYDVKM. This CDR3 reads CTSSYLGGAGANVLTF. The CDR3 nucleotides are TGTACCAGCAGTTACCTCGGGGGCGCTGGGGCCAACGTCCTGACTTTC.

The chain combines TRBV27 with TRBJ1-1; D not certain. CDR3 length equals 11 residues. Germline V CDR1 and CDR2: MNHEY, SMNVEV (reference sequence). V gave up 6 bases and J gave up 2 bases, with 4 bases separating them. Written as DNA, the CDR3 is TGTGCCAGCAGAATAAACACTGAAGCTTTCTTT. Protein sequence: CASRINTEAFF.

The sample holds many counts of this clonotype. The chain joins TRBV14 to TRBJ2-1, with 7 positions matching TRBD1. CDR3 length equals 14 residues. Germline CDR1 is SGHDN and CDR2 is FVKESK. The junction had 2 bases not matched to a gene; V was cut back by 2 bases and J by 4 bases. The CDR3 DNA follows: TGTGCCAGCAGCCAAAGGGGGCGTTACAATGAGCAGTTCTTC. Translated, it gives CASSQRGRYNEQFF. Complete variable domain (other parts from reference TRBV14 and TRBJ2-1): EAGVTQFPSHSVIEKGQTVTLRCDPISGHDNLYWYRRVMGKEIKFLLHFVKESKQDESGMPNNRFLAERTGGTYSTLKVQPAELEDSGVYFCASSQRGRYNEQFFGPGTRLTVL.

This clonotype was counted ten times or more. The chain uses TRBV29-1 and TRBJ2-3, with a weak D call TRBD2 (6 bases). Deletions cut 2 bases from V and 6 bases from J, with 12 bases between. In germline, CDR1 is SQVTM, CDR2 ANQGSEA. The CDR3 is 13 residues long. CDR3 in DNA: TGCAGCGTTGAATTGGAGGGATTGGATACGCAGTATTTT. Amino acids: CSVELEGLDTQYF.

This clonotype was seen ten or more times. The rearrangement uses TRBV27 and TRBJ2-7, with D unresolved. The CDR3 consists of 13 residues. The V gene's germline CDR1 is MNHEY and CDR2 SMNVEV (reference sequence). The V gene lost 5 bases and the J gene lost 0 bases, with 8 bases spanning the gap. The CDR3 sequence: CASSSGFSYEQYF. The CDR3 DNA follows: TGTGCCAGCAGTAGTGGGTTCTCCTACGAGCAGTACTTC.

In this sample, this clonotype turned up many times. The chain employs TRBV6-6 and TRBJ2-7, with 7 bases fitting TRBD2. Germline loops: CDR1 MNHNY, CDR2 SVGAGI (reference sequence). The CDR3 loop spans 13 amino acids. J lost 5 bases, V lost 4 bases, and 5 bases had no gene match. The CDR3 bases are TGTGCCAGCAGTTTTGGGGGGGTCAACGAGCAGTACTTC. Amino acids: CASSFGGVNEQYF.

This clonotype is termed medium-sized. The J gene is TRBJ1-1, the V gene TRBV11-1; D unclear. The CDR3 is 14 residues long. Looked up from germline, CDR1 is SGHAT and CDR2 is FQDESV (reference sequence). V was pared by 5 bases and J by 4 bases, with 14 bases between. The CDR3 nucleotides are TGTGCCAGCAGCCCACGGACGGGTGGCACTGAAGCTTTCTTT. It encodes CASSPRTGGTEAFF. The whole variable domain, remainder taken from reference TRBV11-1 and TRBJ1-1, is EAEVAQSPRYKITEKSQAVAFWCDPISGHATLYWYRQILGQGPELLVQFQDESVVDDSQLPKDRFSAERLKGVDSTLKIQPAELGDSAMYLCASSPRTGGTEAFFGQGTRLTVV.